This TCR beta chain derives from a study of beta chain features in type 1 diabetes. In germline, CDR1 is SGHRS, CDR2 YFSETQ. The CDR3 extends over 17 amino acids. V trimming: 1 base; J trimming: 0 bases; junction bases outside the gene matches: 6. TCRB transcripts that were expressed got sequenced, as all of the isolated RNA had been reverse transcribed. The method was immunoSEQ multiplex PCR; TCRdb's version includes in-frame clones alone and lacks a portion of them. The data show about 620,000 clones, with about a sixth seen just once and around 0.095% held by the top ten. The sample comprised naive CD4+ T cells from blood. The V and J genes are TRBV5-1 and TRBJ2-2; 7 nucleotides match TRBD1. This clonotype was obtained from a man younger than 30 in good health. CDR3 residues: CASSLFPGQANTGELFF. The CDR3 DNA follows: TGCGCCAGCAGCTTGTTCCCCGGACAGGCGAACACCGGGGAGCTGTTTTTT.